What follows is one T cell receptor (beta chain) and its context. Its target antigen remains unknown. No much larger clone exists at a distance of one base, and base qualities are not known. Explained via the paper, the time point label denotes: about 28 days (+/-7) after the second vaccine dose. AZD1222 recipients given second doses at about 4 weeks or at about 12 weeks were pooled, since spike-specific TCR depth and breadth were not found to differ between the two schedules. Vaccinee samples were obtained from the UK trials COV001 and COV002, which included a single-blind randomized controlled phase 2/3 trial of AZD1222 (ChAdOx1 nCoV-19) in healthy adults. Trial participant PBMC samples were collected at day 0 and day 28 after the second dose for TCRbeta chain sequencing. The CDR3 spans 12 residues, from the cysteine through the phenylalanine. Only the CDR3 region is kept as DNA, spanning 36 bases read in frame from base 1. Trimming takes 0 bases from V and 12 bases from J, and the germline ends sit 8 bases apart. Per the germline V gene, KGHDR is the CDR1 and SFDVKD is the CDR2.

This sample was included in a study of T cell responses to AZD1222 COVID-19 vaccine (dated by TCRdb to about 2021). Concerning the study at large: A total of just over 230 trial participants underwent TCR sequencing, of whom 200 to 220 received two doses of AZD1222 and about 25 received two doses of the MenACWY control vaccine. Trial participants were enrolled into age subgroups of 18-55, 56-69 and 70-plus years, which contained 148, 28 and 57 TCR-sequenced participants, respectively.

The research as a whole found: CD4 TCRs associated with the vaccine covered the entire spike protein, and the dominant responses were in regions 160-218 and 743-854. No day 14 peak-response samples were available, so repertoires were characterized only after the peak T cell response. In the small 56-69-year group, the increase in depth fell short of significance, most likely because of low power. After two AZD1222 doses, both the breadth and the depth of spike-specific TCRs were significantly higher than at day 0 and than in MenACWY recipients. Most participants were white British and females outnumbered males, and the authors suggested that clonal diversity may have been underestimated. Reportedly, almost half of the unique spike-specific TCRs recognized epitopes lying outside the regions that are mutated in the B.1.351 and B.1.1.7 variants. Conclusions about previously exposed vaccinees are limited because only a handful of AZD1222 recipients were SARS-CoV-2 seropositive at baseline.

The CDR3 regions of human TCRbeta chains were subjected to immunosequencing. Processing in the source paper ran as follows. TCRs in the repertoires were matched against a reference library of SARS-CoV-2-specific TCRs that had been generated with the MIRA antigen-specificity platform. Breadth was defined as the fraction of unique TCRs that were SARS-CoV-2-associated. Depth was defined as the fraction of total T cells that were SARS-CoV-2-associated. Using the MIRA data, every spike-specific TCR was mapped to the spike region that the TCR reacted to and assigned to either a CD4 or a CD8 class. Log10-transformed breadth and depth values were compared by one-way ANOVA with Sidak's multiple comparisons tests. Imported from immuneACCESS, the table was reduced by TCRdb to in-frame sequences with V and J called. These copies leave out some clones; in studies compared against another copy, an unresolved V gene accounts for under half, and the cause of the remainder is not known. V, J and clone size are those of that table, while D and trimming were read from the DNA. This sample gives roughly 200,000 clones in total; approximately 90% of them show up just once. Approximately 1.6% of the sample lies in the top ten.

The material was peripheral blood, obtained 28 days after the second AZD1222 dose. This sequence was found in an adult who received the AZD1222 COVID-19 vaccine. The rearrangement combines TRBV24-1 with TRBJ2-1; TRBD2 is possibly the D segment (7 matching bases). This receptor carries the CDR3 CATSDLRGAQFF. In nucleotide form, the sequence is TGTGCCACCAGTGATTTGCGGGGGGCGCAGTTCTTC.